This entry lists 31 T cell receptor beta chains sequenced from one sample in a study of cytomegalovirus exposure and HLA in healthy donors (dated by TCRdb to about 2017). Library method: the immunoSEQ multiplex PCR assay. For the multiplex PCR, a mixture combining 60 forward primers for TCR Vbeta segments and 13 reverse primers for TCR Jbeta segments was used. Imported from immuneACCESS, the table was reduced by TCRdb to in-frame sequences with V and J called. These copies leave out some clones; in studies compared against another copy, an unresolved V gene accounts for under half, and the cause of the remainder is not known. Here the sample has 150,000 to 200,000 clones; about four fifths occur a single time. In total, the top ten clones hold roughly 5% of the sample. Sequenced input: PBMCs. The source is a man aged 18 to 29 in good health and CMV-seronegative.

The rearrangement links TRBV6-1 to TRBJ2-5; tentatively, D is TRBD2 (7 bases). Trimming shortened V by 2 bases and J by 5 bases, and 21 bases separated the two germline ends. The CDR3 spans 17 residues. Looked up from germline, CDR1 is MNHNS and CDR2 is SASEGT. The CDR3 DNA follows: TGTGCCAGCAGTGAACTCGTAGGGGGGGCGAATGGGGAGACCCAGTACTTC. Amino acids: CASSELVGGANGETQYF.

This clone showed up just once. J is TRBJ2-1 and V is TRBV30; the D is unclear. The CDR3 runs to 14 residues. The V end lost 0 bases, the J end lost 4 bases, and 10 bases lay between the germline ends. Germline values: CDR1 GTSNPN, CDR2 SVGIG (reference sequence). The CDR3 nucleotides read TGTGCCTGGAGTGTAAGTTTCGGTTACAATGAGCAGTTCTTC. This translates into CAWSVSFGYNEQFF. The full variable domain, completed using reference TRBV30 and TRBJ2-1, is SQTIHQWPATLVQPVGSPLSLECTVEGTSNPNLYWYRQAAGRGLQLLFYSVGIGQISSEVPQNLSASRPQDRQFILSSKKLLLSDSGFYLCAWSVSFGYNEQFFGPGTRLTVL.

This clone is a singleton in its sample. The chain carries TRBV6-1 and TRBJ2-7; tentatively, D is TRBD2 (6 bases). The CDR3 is made up of 15 amino acids. Germline CDR1 reads MNHNS; CDR2 reads SASEGT. Between the trimmed V and J ends, which lost 4 bases and 3 bases, there was a span of 16 bases. The CDR3 sequence: CASSALTSSRYEQYF. Written as DNA, the CDR3 is TGTGCCAGCAGTGCCCTCACTAGCAGCCGCTACGAGCAGTACTTC.

This rearrangement joins TRBV11-1 to TRBJ2-7; 9 bases fit TRBD1. Per the germline V gene, CDR1 is SGHAT and CDR2 is FQDESV (reference sequence). Trimming took 6 bases from V and 2 from J; bases not matched to a gene: 8. This CDR3 spans 15 amino acids. The CDR3 DNA reads TGTGCCAGCAGTCACACTCGGGACAGGGCCTACGAGCAGTACTTC. The encoded protein is CASSHTRDRAYEQYF.

The gene calls are TRBV28 and TRBJ2-1, with D possibly matching TRBD2 (5 bases). The length of the CDR3 is 13 residues. Germline V gives CDR1 MDHEN, CDR2 SYDVKM. The germline V and J ends were trimmed by 3 bases and 9 bases, with 12 bases remaining between them. CDR3 coding DNA: TGTGCCAGCAGTTTTGACGGGATCCGTGAGCAGTTCTTC. Amino acid sequence: CASSFDGIREQFF.

Concerning this clone: The junction differs from germline at one of its ends, possibly a read error. CDR3 amino acids: CSSSPINEKLFF. Written as DNA, the CDR3 is TGTTCCAGCAGCCCAATCAACGAGAAACTGTTTTTT. The chain uses TRBV7-9 and TRBJ1-4; no clear D gene. CDR3 length: 12 residues. Germline values: CDR1 SEHNR, CDR2 FQNEAQ (reference sequence).

The gene calls are TRBV30 and TRBJ1-1; TRBD1 is a possible D gene (5 bases). Per the germline V gene, CDR1 is GTSNPN and CDR2 is SVGIG (reference sequence). This CDR3 has 13 amino acids. Trimming shortened V by 3 bases and J by 4 bases, and 12 bases separated the two germline ends. For the CDR3, the DNA is TGTGCCTGGAGAGCAGGGTTGGGCACTGAAGCTTTCTTT. This codes for CAWRAGLGTEAFF.

The chain recombines TRBV19 with TRBJ2-1; 7 nucleotides align to TRBD1. With V trimmed by 1 base and J by 7 bases, 13 bases remained unmatched. The germline gives CDR1 LNHDA, CDR2 SQIVND (reference sequence). The CDR3 spans 17 residues. In DNA, the CDR3 is TGTGCCAGTAGTATAGCGCAACAGGGGCCTTGGGGTAATGAGCAGTTCTTC. Protein: CASSIAQQGPWGNEQFF.

This clone was counted once. This chain joins TRBV7-9 and TRBJ1-2; 8 nucleotides line up with TRBD1. V was clipped by 4 bases and J by 4 bases; unmatched bases: 11. CDR3 length equals 16 residues. Germline lookup yields CDR1 SEHNR and CDR2 FQNEAQ (reference sequence). This CDR3 reads CASSSLAGGQTYGYTF. DNA for the CDR3: TGTGCCAGCAGCTCGTTGGCAGGGGGCCAGACCTATGGCTACACCTTC.

The chain links TRBV2 to TRBJ2-1; D not resolved. Germline-derived CDR1 and CDR2 are SNHLY and FYNNEI. CDR3 size: 10 residues. V lost 8 bases and J lost 3, with 2 bases in between. The CDR3 protein is CASLYNEQFF. In DNA, the CDR3 is TGTGCCAGCCTCTACAATGAGCAGTTCTTC. The full variable domain, with the rest looked up from reference TRBV2 and TRBJ2-1, is EPEVTQTPSHQVTQMGQEVILRCVPISNHLYFYWYRQILGQKVEFLVSFYNNEISEKSEIFDDQFSVERPDGSNFTLKIRSTKLEDSAMYFCASLYNEQFFGPGTRLTVL.

The chain carries TRBV9 and TRBJ1-3; no firm D call. CDR1 is SGDLS and CDR2 is YYNGEE in the germline V gene. The CDR3 spans 18 residues. Between the trimmed V and J ends, which lost 0 bases and 0 bases, there was a span of 16 bases. The CDR3 protein is CASSVGVALPTSGNTIYF. CDR3 coding DNA: TGTGCCAGCAGCGTAGGGGTGGCACTACCGACCTCTGGAAACACCATATATTTT.

The J gene is TRBJ2-1, the V gene TRBV15, with 7 bases fitting TRBD1. The V segment lost 0 bases and the J segment 5 bases; nucleotides outside the gene matches: 4. The CDR3 spans 15 residues. The germline V gene encodes CDR1 LNHNV and CDR2 YYDKDF (reference sequence). Written as DNA, the CDR3 is TGTGCCACCAGCAGAGAAGGCCAGGGGGACAATGAGCAGTTCTTC. This gives the protein CATSREGQGDNEQFF.

This clone occurred once. This chain joins TRBV9 and TRBJ1-5; 8 nucleotides agree with TRBD1. Germline loops: CDR1 SGDLS, CDR2 YYNGEE. The V gene end was trimmed by 0 bases and the J gene end by 7 bases; junction bases not matched to a gene: 9. This CDR3 spans 16 amino acids. Written as DNA, the CDR3 is TGTGCCAGCAGCGTAGGTGGGGACAGGCCCTACCAGCCCCAGCATTTT. Translation gives CASSVGGDRPYQPQHF.

The J gene is TRBJ2-5, the V gene TRBV4-2; TRBD2 aligns across 8 bases. The CDR3 has 20 amino acids. Trimming took 1 base from V and 4 from J; bases not matched to a gene: 20. In germline, CDR1 is LGHNA, CDR2 YNFKEQ. The CDR3 sequence: CASSQVKSGTRAGGVETQYF. The CDR3 coding sequence is TGTGCCAGCAGCCAAGTGAAGTCCGGGACTAGGGCAGGAGGAGTAGAGACCCAGTACTTC.

This clone occurred once. The chain has TRBV11-2 and TRBJ2-2; 9 nucleotides line up with TRBD1. V shed 3 bases, J shed 6 bases, and the junction held 14 bases outside the gene matches. The germline gives CDR1 SGHAT, CDR2 FQNNGV. The CDR3 runs 18 residues. CDR3 residues: CASSFPGPGQGKSGELFF. The CDR3, as DNA: TGTGCCAGCAGCTTTCCAGGACCGGGACAGGGAAAGTCCGGGGAGCTGTTTTTT.

The chain uses TRBV14 and TRBJ2-6; TRBD2 agrees at 9 bases. From germline, CDR1 is SGHDN and CDR2 FVKESK. V dropped 1 base and J dropped 3; count of bases not matched to a gene: 7. This CDR3 is 18 amino acids long. CDR3 bases: TGTGCCAGCAGCCAAGGCCTAGCGGGAAGGTATGGGGCCAACGTCCTGACTTTC. It is translated as CASSQGLAGRYGANVLTF.

The V gene is TRBV6-6, the J gene TRBJ2-2; D unresolved. Germline V gene data show CDR1 as MNHNY and CDR2 as SVGAGI (reference sequence). The V end was cut by 7 bases, the J end by 1 base, with 10 bases between. The length of the CDR3 is 14 residues. The CDR3 reads CASTGPGNTGELFF. For the CDR3, the DNA is TGTGCCAGCACCGGTCCAGGGAACACCGGGGAGCTGTTTTTT.

The J gene is TRBJ1-1, the V gene TRBV6-6, with TRBD1 matching 8 bases. The germline CDR1 and CDR2 sequences are MNHNY and SVGAGI (reference sequence). Germline trimming cut 6 bases from V and 4 bases from J; bases unmatched to any gene: 4. The CDR3 totals 13 residues. Here the CDR3 reads CASSTQGATEAFF. CDR3 sequence (DNA): TGTGCCAGCAGCACCCAGGGGGCCACTGAAGCTTTCTTT.

The chain recombines TRBV29-1 with TRBJ2-1, with D tentatively TRBD2 (5 bases). V was trimmed by 1 base and J by 7 bases, leaving 17 bases between them. The CDR3 loop spans 15 amino acids. CDR1 is SQVTM, CDR2 ANQGSEA, per germline. CDR3 DNA sequence: TGCAGCGTTGAAGGGCGGAACAGTTGGGAGAATGAGCAGTTCTTC. It encodes CSVEGRNSWENEQFF.

The rearrangement joins TRBV6-5 to TRBJ1-2; D perhaps matches TRBD1 (5 bases). The CDR3 length is 13 residues. The germline V gene encodes CDR1 MNHEY and CDR2 SVGAGI. The germline V and J ends were trimmed by 2 bases and 2 bases, with 6 bases remaining between them. The CDR3 here is CASSYQGNYGYTF. The CDR3 DNA sequence: TGTGCCAGCAGTTACCAGGGCAACTATGGCTACACCTTC.

This chain uses TRBV2 with TRBJ2-7, with unresolved D. This CDR3 comprises 13 residues. The germline V gene encodes CDR1 SNHLY and CDR2 FYNNEI. V was trimmed by 5 bases and J by 3 bases, leaving 11 bases between them. The CDR3: CASSLTDLYEQYF. DNA of the CDR3: TGTGCCAGCAGTTTAACAGACCTCTACGAGCAGTACTTC.

This chain joins TRBV5-1 and TRBJ2-3; TRBD2 matches at 8 bases. Unmatched junction bases numbered 6, after V lost 1 base and J lost 5 bases. The CDR3 length is 15 residues. Germline V gives CDR1 SGHRS, CDR2 YFSETQ. The DNA of the CDR3 is TGCGCCAGCAGCTTGCTTTCGGGGGGGAAAGATACGCAGTATTTT. Amino acid sequence: CASSLLSGGKDTQYF.

The chain joins TRBV28 to TRBJ2-7, with TRBD2 matching over 11 bases. Germline V gene sequence: CDR1 MDHEN, CDR2 SYDVKM. CDR3 length: 17 residues. V was clipped by 4 bases and J by 3 bases; unmatched bases: 11. The CDR3 region is CASSWNTGLADRYEQYF. In DNA, the CDR3 is TGTGCCAGCAGTTGGAACACGGGACTAGCGGACCGCTACGAGCAGTACTTC.

The gene calls are TRBV10-3 and TRBJ1-1; D possibly corresponds to TRBD1 (6 bases). CDR1 and CDR2 (germline): ENHRY, SYGVKD. Trimming pared 2 bases from V and 5 bases from J, leaving 12 bases between. The length of the CDR3 is 14 residues. This CDR3 is CAISERTELTEAFF. In DNA, the CDR3 is TGTGCCATCAGTGAGAGGACAGAGCTTACTGAAGCTTTCTTT.

This clone was recorded only once. The V call is TRBV29-1, the J call TRBJ2-6, with D possibly being TRBD1 (6 bases). Germline CDR1 is SQVTM and CDR2 is ANQGSEA. This CDR3 spans 19 amino acids. Trimming took off 7 bases at V and 0 bases at J, with 25 bases between the two ends. CDR3 region: CSALIWGTGNPSGANVLTF. For the CDR3, the DNA is TGCAGCGCCCTGATTTGGGGAACAGGGAATCCCTCTGGGGCCAACGTCCTGACTTTC.

Only a few counts were recorded for this clone. The chain joins TRBV5-6 to TRBJ1-3; 7 positions agree with TRBD1. V was clipped by 4 bases and J by 1 base; unmatched bases: 11. The CDR3 covers 17 residues. Germline-derived CDR1 and CDR2 are SGHDT and YYEEEE. CDR3 DNA sequence: TGTGCCAGCAGCATTTTGACAGGGCGGCTTTCTGGAAACACCATATATTTT. Protein: CASSILTGRLSGNTIYF.

The genes are TRBV5-1 and TRBJ1-2; the D is unclear. The germline gives CDR1 SGHRS, CDR2 YFSETQ. The CDR3 length is 16 residues. The V end lost 4 bases, the J end lost 1 base, and 17 bases lay between the germline ends. The DNA for the CDR3 is TGCGCCAGCAGCCCTGGACTGCCTGCGGGTAACTATGGCTACACCTTC. It encodes CASSPGLPAGNYGYTF.

The chain carries TRBV7-8 and TRBJ2-5, with a tentative D call TRBD1 (6 bases). V was clipped by 5 bases and J by 0 bases, with 10 bases between them. Per germline, CDR1 SGHVS and CDR2 FQNEAQ. This CDR3 has 14 amino acids. The CDR3 here is CASSPRGNQETQYF. DNA for the CDR3: TGTGCCAGCAGCCCCAGGGGTAACCAAGAGACCCAGTACTTC. Filled out from reference TRBV7-8 and TRBJ2-5, the complete variable domain reads GAGVSQSPRYKVAKRGQDVALRCDPISGHVSLFWYQQALGQGPEFLTYFQNEAQLDKSGLPSDRFFAERPEGSVSTLKIQRTQQEDSAVYLCASSPRGNQETQYFGPGTRLLVL.

This clone was detected only a few times. J is TRBJ1-1 and V is TRBV10-1; D unresolved. Trimming stripped 4 bases from V and 3 bases from J, with 9 bases between. CDR1 WNHNN and CDR2 SYGVQD come from the germline V gene (reference sequence). The CDR3 is 13 amino acids. In DNA form, the CDR3 reads TGCGCCAGCAGTGTTTCGGGAGACACTGAAGCTTTCTTT. Its translation is CASSVSGDTEAFF.

This chain connects TRBV30 to TRBJ1-2; a weak D match, TRBD1 (6 bases). V lost 0 bases and J 4 bases, leaving 9 bases between the germline ends. The CDR3 sequence is 13 residues long. CDR1 and CDR2 from the germline V gene are GTSNPN and SVGIG (reference sequence). The CDR3 DNA reads as TGTGCCTGGAGTGTTAACAGGGTCTATGGCTACACCTTC. Protein sequence: CAWSVNRVYGYTF.

The chain combines TRBV23-1 with TRBJ1-6, with D perhaps TRBD1 (6 bases). TRBV23-1 carries the ORF label, with uncertain function. The CDR3 runs to 21 residues. V lost 2 bases and J lost 1, with 24 bases in between. The CDR3 nucleotides are TGCGCCAGCAGTCAACGCGGACAGACCCGAACCAGAAAGTCCTATAATTCACCCCTCCACTTT. It is translated as CASSQRGQTRTRKSYNSPLHF.